A selection of T cell receptor beta chains follows, all from one sample in a study of cytomegalovirus exposure and HLA in healthy donors. Some clones are missing from TCRdb's copy, which holds only in-frame ones; the method was immunoSEQ multiplex PCR. The sample gives just over 80,000 clones, 78% of which show up once; under 6% is in the top ten. The sample taken for sequencing was PBMCs. These receptors originate from a man aged 18 to 29 in good health and CMV-seropositive. Each CDR3 is given with its conserved first and last residue. The order of the fields is clone size, J gene, D gene, V gene, CDR3 protein, CDR3 DNA. D genes are given only for firm matches. Size values are once, few and many counts, or a class for expanded clones, and some rows have none.

abundance: -
j_gene: TRBJ2-1
d_gene: TRBD2
v_gene: TRBV6-5
CDR3aa: CASSYFGGSSYNEQFF
CDR3nt: TGTGCCAGCAGTTACTTCGGCGGGAGCTCCTACAATGAGCAGTTCTTC

abundance: -
j_gene: TRBJ2-1
d_gene: -
v_gene: TRBV29-1
CDR3aa: CSVEGSLRDNEQFF
CDR3nt: TGCAGCGTTGAAGGGTCCCTCCGGGACAATGAGCAGTTCTTC

abundance: -
j_gene: TRBJ2-7
d_gene: TRBD1
v_gene: TRBV2
CDR3aa: CASSGRQGRDEQYF
CDR3nt: TGTGCCAGCAGTGGGAGACAGGGGAGAGACGAGCAGTACTTC

abundance: -
j_gene: TRBJ2-3
d_gene: TRBD2
v_gene: TRBV14
CDR3aa: CASSQLAGADTQYF
CDR3nt: TGTGCCAGCAGCCAACTAGCGGGAGCAGATACGCAGTATTTT

abundance: -
j_gene: TRBJ2-1
d_gene: -
v_gene: TRBV15
CDR3aa: CATSRDTGLRISLINEQFF
CDR3nt: TGTGCCACCAGCAGAGATACTGGTTTGAGAATTTCTCTAATCAATGAGCAGTTCTTC

abundance: -
j_gene: TRBJ2-3
d_gene: -
v_gene: TRBV6-5
CDR3aa: CASSYGQHTDTQYF
CDR3nt: TGTGCCAGCAGTTACGGGCAACACACAGATACGCAGTATTTT

abundance: -
j_gene: TRBJ1-1
d_gene: -
v_gene: TRBV19
CDR3aa: CASSVGTEAFF
CDR3nt: TGTGCCAGTAGTGTCGGCACTGAAGCTTTCTTT

abundance: once
j_gene: TRBJ1-1
d_gene: -
v_gene: TRBV5-1
CDR3aa: CASSLDGQGFAEAFF
CDR3nt: TGCGCCAGCAGCTTGGATGGGCAGGGGTTCGCTGAAGCTTTCTTT

abundance: -
j_gene: TRBJ2-1
d_gene: TRBD2
v_gene: TRBV4-1
CDR3aa: CASSPPGLAGGLKDEQFF
CDR3nt: TGCGCCAGCAGCCCCCCGGGACTAGCGGGAGGGCTAAAGGATGAGCAGTTCTTC

abundance: -
j_gene: TRBJ2-1
d_gene: -
v_gene: TRBV6-1
CDR3aa: CASSDPMVAFF
CDR3nt: TGTGCCAGCAGTGACCCCATGGTGGCGTTCTTC

abundance: once
j_gene: TRBJ1-1
d_gene: TRBD1
v_gene: TRBV19
CDR3aa: CASGDRGRAEAFF
CDR3nt: TGTGCCAGTGGGGACAGGGGTCGGGCTGAAGCTTTCTTT

abundance: -
j_gene: TRBJ2-4
d_gene: -
v_gene: TRBV11-3
CDR3aa: CASSLDTGNIQYF
CDR3nt: TGTGCCAGCAGCTTAGACACAGGGAACATTCAGTACTTC